This TCR beta chain was retrieved from a study of blood T cell repertoires in COVID-19. Study-wide background: Both acute and convalescent COVID-19 samples were obtained from the United States, Italy and Spain. In each case, the material was cDNA or gDNA derived from T cells, B-cell-depleted T cells, or PBMCs.

V dropped 0 bases and J dropped 3 bases, with 12 bases sitting between them. From germline, CDR1 is SGHRS and CDR2 YFSETQ. The CDR3 loop spans 16 amino acids. The participants were between about 18 and 100 years old and came from 24 US areas. In the 2 weeks before study entry, exposed participants met a COVID-19 case, which was PCR-confirmed or clinician-diagnosed. Assay: immunoSEQ multiplex PCR; the TCRdb copy retains only in-frame clones and omits some. Among around 240,000 clones listed, about nine tenths were seen once. The source of this sequence is a man in his forties or fifties who had been exposed to COVID-19. Material: PBMCs or T cells enriched from blood (not recorded which). This chain links TRBV5-1 with TRBJ1-4; D unclear. The CDR3 DNA sequence: TGCGCCAGCAGCTTGGACCAGGCCTCGGCTAATGAAAAACTGTTTTTT. It codes for CASSLDQASANEKLFF.